These 23 T cell receptor beta chains were all obtained from the same sample, sequenced in a study of blood T cell repertoires in COVID-19. Measured with immunoSEQ multiplex PCR; TCRdb has only the in-frame clones, and not every one. The table includes over 300,000 clones, more than 70% detected once. The specimen was peripheral blood. These TCRs come from a man between 35 and 55 years old with acute or convalescent COVID-19.

V and J are TRBV28 and TRBJ1-1; 7 bases line up with TRBD1. J lost 5 bases, V lost 6 bases, and 6 bases had no gene match. The CDR3 has 13 amino acids. Germline V gives CDR1 MDHEN, CDR2 SYDVKM. The CDR3 nucleotides are TGTGCCAGCAGACGACAGGGAGGAACTGAAGCTTTCTTT. This sequence encodes CASRRQGGTEAFF.

This clone was picked up a small number of times. This chain uses TRBV5-1 with TRBJ2-1, with D tentatively TRBD1 (6 bases). Deletions cut 0 bases from V and 7 bases from J, with 14 bases between. The germline CDR1 and CDR2 sequences are SGHRS and YFSETQ. The length of the CDR3 is 15 residues. The CDR3 protein is CASSLGPGVTNEQFF. Here the CDR3 DNA reads TGCGCCAGCAGCTTGGGTCCAGGGGTCACGAATGAGCAGTTCTTC.

The chain is built from TRBV27 and TRBJ2-1; TRBD2 matches at 11 bases. This CDR3 is built from 18 residues. The V segment lost 2 bases and the J segment 2 bases; nucleotides outside the gene matches: 8. Germline assignment: CDR1 MNHEY and CDR2 SMNVEV (reference sequence). CDR3 in DNA: TGTGCCAGCAGTTTAGCTAGCGGGAGGATAAGGACCTACAATGAGCAGTTCTTC. Its protein product is CASSLASGRIRTYNEQFF.

V is TRBV18 and J is TRBJ2-7, with a possible D match to TRBD1 (5 bases). Germline CDR1 and CDR2: KGHSH and LQKENI. V was trimmed by 2 bases and J by 3 bases, leaving 17 bases between them. The CDR3 covers 16 residues. CDR3: CASSPTGEPRIYEQYF. The CDR3 nucleotides are TGTGCCAGCTCACCAACAGGCGAACCTAGAATCTACGAGCAGTACTTC.

V usage is TRBV24-1 and J usage is TRBJ2-7; TRBD2 aligns across 14 bases. Trimming at V came to 5 bases and at J to 0 bases, leaving 8 bases not matched to a gene. The V gene's germline CDR1 is KGHDR and CDR2 SFDVKD. The CDR3 has 18 amino acids. Here the CDR3 DNA reads TGTGCCACCAGTGCCGGGACTAGCGGGGGCGTTTTCTCCTACGAGCAGTACTTC. It encodes CATSAGTSGGVFSYEQYF.

This clone was counted only a few times. The J gene is TRBJ1-4, the V gene TRBV3-1 (or the pseudogene TRBV3-2), with 10 bases aligning to TRBD1. The germline V gene encodes CDR1 LGHDT and CDR2 YNNKEL (reference sequence). Trimming cost V 3 bases and J 0 bases; bases outside gene matches: 4. The CDR3 is made up of 17 amino acids. The CDR3 nucleotides are TGTGCCAGCAGCCAGACAGGGGGCCAAGCAACTAATGAAAAACTGTTTTTT. Its protein product is CASSQTGGQATNEKLFF.

This chain joins TRBV5-1 and TRBJ1-2, with 7 nucleotides matching TRBD1. Per the germline V gene, CDR1 is SGHRS and CDR2 is YFSETQ. V lost 4 bases to trimming and J lost 6 bases; unmatched junction nucleotides: 6. The CDR3 consists of 13 residues. The CDR3 sequence is CASSQRQGNGYTF. CDR3 DNA sequence: TGCGCCAGCAGCCAGAGACAGGGCAATGGCTACACCTTC.

V and J are TRBV7-9 and TRBJ2-7; D gene uncertain. V was trimmed by 3 bases and J by 2 bases, leaving 11 bases between them. The CDR3 totals 14 residues. Germline V gene sequence: CDR1 SEHNR, CDR2 FQNEAQ (reference sequence). The CDR3 DNA reads as TGTGCCAGCAGCTTTGGTGGCAGCGCCTACGAGCAGTACTTC. It codes for CASSFGGSAYEQYF.

The J gene is TRBJ2-4, the V gene TRBV4-3; no definite D call. CDR1 is LGHNA, CDR2 YSLEER, per germline. The CDR3 has 16 amino acids. V lost 0 bases and J 1 base, leaving 10 bases between the germline ends. The CDR3 loop reads CASSQDRVQAKNIQYF. CDR3 sequence (DNA): TGCGCCAGCAGCCAAGATCGTGTACAGGCCAAAAACATTCAGTACTTC.

This chain links TRBV15 with TRBJ1-2; 7 nucleotides agree with TRBD1. Germline V CDR1 and CDR2: LNHNV, YYDKDF (reference sequence). The trim removed 3 bases at V and 0 bases at J, leaving 10 bases unmatched. The CDR3 has 17 amino acids. The DNA of the CDR3 is TGTGCCACCAGCAGGGGGTCTCACAGGGGAGCTAACTATGGCTACACCTTC. It specifies CATSRGSHRGANYGYTF.

The J gene is TRBJ1-6, the V gene TRBV2; 7 bases are shared with TRBD1. The CDR3 spans 11 residues. From germline, CDR1 is SNHLY and CDR2 FYNNEI. The junction had 4 bases not matched to a gene; V was cut back by 9 bases and J by 11 bases. The DNA for the CDR3 is TGTGCCAGTAGACAGGGTCCACCCCTCCACTTT. Amino acid sequence: CASRQGPPLHF.

The CDR3 loop is CSASSGSGSTDTQYF. The CDR3 bases are TGCAGTGCTAGTTCCGGGTCGGGTAGCACAGATACGCAGTATTTT. The chain carries TRBV20-1 and TRBJ2-3; D uncertain. Germline V gene data show CDR1 as DFQATT and CDR2 as SNEGSKA (reference sequence). V lost 3 bases, J lost 0 bases, and 13 bases lay in between. The length of the CDR3 is 15 residues.

The chain employs TRBV5-1 and TRBJ1-5, with D possibly being TRBD1 (6 bases). The V and J ends lost 5 bases and 1 base respectively, with 13 bases between them. Per germline, CDR1 SGHRS and CDR2 YFSETQ. There are 15 residues in the CDR3. CDR3 nucleotide sequence: TGCGCCAGCAGTAGGGGGGGCGAGAGCAATCAGCCCCAGCATTTT. Residues: CASSRGGESNQPQHF.

CDR3 amino acids: CASSPPNRADTQYF. The CDR3 DNA reads as TGTGCCAGCAGCCCGCCAAATAGAGCAGATACGCAGTATTTT. This chain joins TRBV5-6 and TRBJ2-3; D is undetermined. The germline gives CDR1 SGHDT, CDR2 YYEEEE. V shed 4 bases and J shed 4 bases, with 13 bases lying between them. The CDR3 is 14 amino acids.

The chain has TRBV29-1 and TRBJ1-1; 7 positions match TRBD1. Trimming took 6 bases from V and 0 from J; bases not matched to a gene: 4. There are 13 residues in the CDR3. Looked up from germline, CDR1 is SQVTM and CDR2 is ANQGSEA. CDR3 region: CSVEQGLNTEAFF. The CDR3 DNA is TGCAGCGTGGAACAGGGGTTGAACACTGAAGCTTTCTTT.

V usage is TRBV4-1 and J usage is TRBJ1-1, with D uncertain. Trimming cost V 1 base and J 2 bases, with 14 bases left between them. CDR3 length: 16 residues. CDR1 and CDR2 from the germline V gene are MGHRA and YSYEKL. The CDR3 bases are TGCGCCAGCAGCCAAGCGGGCAGGAGGGTAAACACTGAAGCTTTCTTT. This gives the protein CASSQAGRRVNTEAFF.

The chain combines TRBV27 with TRBJ2-2, with a tentative D call TRBD2 (6 bases). Trimming removed 1 base from V and 6 bases from J, with 6 bases in between. The CDR3 loop spans 13 amino acids. Germline CDR1 reads MNHEY; CDR2 reads SMNVEV (reference sequence). The CDR3 region has the DNA TGTGCCAGCAGTTTATGGGGGGCCGGGGAGCTGTTTTTT. Amino acid sequence: CASSLWGAGELFF.

The rearrangement joins TRBV5-1 to TRBJ2-3; possibly TRBD2 for D (5 bases). Per germline, CDR1 SGHRS and CDR2 YFSETQ. V was cut by 0 bases and J by 3 bases, with 14 bases left in between. The CDR3 is made up of 16 amino acids. CDR3 sequence reads: CASSLEGGLGTDTQYF. CDR3 coding DNA: TGCGCCAGCAGCTTGGAGGGCGGGTTAGGAACAGATACGCAGTATTTT.

This clone has only one observation. The chain employs TRBV28 and TRBJ2-7, with D possibly being TRBD1 (6 bases). The CDR3 is 14 amino acids. The V gene's germline CDR1 is MDHEN and CDR2 SYDVKM. Trimming left V 3 bases short and J 0 bases short, with 9 bases between. CDR3 in DNA: TGTGCCAGCAGTTTTGGCAGGGGCTCCTACGAGCAGTACTTC. Protein sequence: CASSFGRGSYEQYF.

The chain couples TRBV3-1 (or the pseudogene TRBV3-2) to TRBJ2-3, with no clear D. The CDR3 extends over 15 amino acids. V was cut by 1 base and J by 0 bases, with 8 bases left in between. Germline V gene sequence: CDR1 LGHDT, CDR2 YNNKEL (reference sequence). CDR3 protein: CASSQVYSSTDTQYF. The CDR3, as DNA: TGTGCCAGCAGCCAAGTTTACAGCAGCACAGATACGCAGTATTTT.

CDR3 coding DNA: TGTGCCTGGAGTGCGACAGGGGGGCTCGGGGAGCTGTTTTTT. The encoded protein is CAWSATGGLGELFF. V and J are TRBV30 and TRBJ2-2; TRBD1 aligns across 9 bases. The germline V gene has CDR1 GTSNPN and CDR2 SVGIG (reference sequence). V lost 1 base and J lost 7; bases outside the gene matches: 4. The length of the CDR3 is 14 residues.

The chain joins TRBV20-1 to TRBJ2-1; D not certain. Germline CDR1 and CDR2: DFQATT and SNEGSKA (reference sequence). The CDR3 totals 12 residues. Trimming pared 3 bases from V and 9 bases from J, leaving 12 bases between. The CDR3 spells CSASISSSEQFF. In DNA form, the CDR3 reads TGCAGTGCTAGTATTAGCTCCAGTGAGCAGTTCTTC.

The chain has TRBV6-5 and TRBJ1-1; the D gene is possibly TRBD1 (6 bases). V lost 4 bases to trimming and J lost 3 bases, with 18 bases between them. Germline-derived CDR1 and CDR2 are MNHEY and SVGAGI. The CDR3 is 16 amino acids. CDR3 in DNA: TGTGCCAGCAGTTCCGTGGACGGACAGCCCTACACTGAAGCTTTCTTT. Encoded protein: CASSSVDGQPYTEAFF.